This is a list of T cell receptor beta chains from one sample in a study of cytomegalovirus exposure and HLA in healthy donors. Profiled with immunoSEQ multiplex PCR; TCRdb holds only in-frame clones, not every one. The data hold roughly 100,000 clones, with roughly 70% observed a single time. The sample consisted of PBMCs. The receptor set was obtained from a male donor in good health and CMV-seropositive. Each CDR3 is given with its conserved first and last residue. A D gene is named only where the DNA matches it firmly. Expanded clones are given a class, and other clones once, few, many or no size at all.

J | D | V | length | size | DNA | CDR3
TRBJ2-1 | TRBD1 | TRBV5-4 | 16 | once | TGTGCCAGCAGCTTGGCCCGAAGGACAGGGGTCGATGAGCAGTTCTTC | CASSLARRTGVDEQFF
TRBJ2-3 | NA | TRBV7-8 | 11 | NA | TGTGCCAGCGGCACCGGGGATACGCAGTATTTT | CASGTGDTQYF
TRBJ1-6 | TRBD1 | TRBV6-1 | 15 | few | TGTGCCAGCACCCTCAGGGGGCAGAGTAATTCACCCCTCCACTTT | CASTLRGQSNSPLHF
TRBJ2-3 | NA | TRBV7-8 | 15 | NA | TGTGCCAGCAGCTTATTGGCCAGGGGAACAGATACGCAGTATTTT | CASSLLARGTDTQYF
TRBJ1-3 | NA | TRBV7-8 | 15 | NA | TGTGCCAGCAGCCTAACGGACGGGGCTGGAAACACCATATATTTT | CASSLTDGAGNTIYF
TRBJ2-6 | TRBD2 | TRBV4-3 | 19 | few | TGCGCCAGCAGCCTCCTCCCTAGCGGGGGTTCCTCTGGGGCCAACGTCCTGACTTTC | CASSLLPSGGSSGANVLTF
TRBJ2-7 | NA | TRBV5-1 | 14 | NA | TGCGCCAGCAGCTTGGTGGGCAACTCCTACGAGCAGTACTTC | CASSLVGNSYEQYF
TRBJ1-1 | NA | TRBV30 | 13 | NA | TGTGCCTGGAGAATAGCAGGGCGAACTGAAGCTTTCTTT | CAWRIAGRTEAFF
TRBJ2-2 | TRBD2 | TRBV7-7 | 15 | NA | TGTGCCAGCTCTGCGGGAGGAGGGATCACCGGGGAGCTGTTTTTT | CASSAGGGITGELFF
TRBJ2-7 | NA | TRBV6-5 | 15 | few | TGTGCCAGCAGTTCGCACATTTCTCAGGGCTACGAGCAGTACTTC | CASSSHISQGYEQYF
TRBJ1-6 | NA | TRBV15 | 14 | NA | TGTGCCACCAGTACCGAGGCCTATAATTCACCCCTCCACTTT | CATSTEAYNSPLHF
TRBJ2-7 | TRBD2 | TRBV4-3 | 15 | NA | TGCGCCAGCAGCCAAGAACTAGCGGGAGACTACGAGCAGTACTTC | CASSQELAGDYEQYF
TRBJ2-1 | TRBD2 | TRBV7-2 | 15 | NA | TGTGCCAGCAGCCTGGCGGGGGGCCCCTACAATGAGCAGTTCTTC | CASSLAGGPYNEQFF
TRBJ1-4 | TRBD1 | TRBV7-9 | 17 | NA | TGTGCCAGCAGCCCGGGACAGATACTTGCAACTAATGAAAAACTGTTTTTT | CASSPGQILATNEKLFF
TRBJ2-1 | TRBD1 | TRBV19 | 14 | NA | TGTGCCAGTAGCACAGGGGGAGTTAGGAATGAGCAGTTCTTC | CASSTGGVRNEQFF
TRBJ2-1 | TRBD2 | TRBV4-3 | 19 | NA | TGCGCCAGCAGCCAAGATGGGACTAGCGGGGGGACTCCCTACAATGAGCAGTTCTTC | CASSQDGTSGGTPYNEQFF
TRBJ2-7 | TRBD1 | TRBV7-9 | 14 | NA | TGTGCCAGCAGCTTACACGCCACAGGGGCCGAGCAGTACTTC | CASSLHATGAEQYF
TRBJ2-7 | NA | TRBV6-7 | 14 | NA | TGTGCCAGCGGGAGGAGGTGGGTGATCTACGAGCAGTACTTC | CASGRRWVIYEQYF
TRBJ2-1 | NA | TRBV10-2 | 14 | NA | TGCGCCAGCAGTGATTTGGCTAGCTACAATGAGCAGTTCTTC | CASSDLASYNEQFF
TRBJ2-5 | NA | TRBV7-9 | 14 | NA | TGTGCCAGCAGCTTAGGGCGGGGCCCGGATACCCAGTACTTC | CASSLGRGPDTQYF
TRBJ2-3 | NA | TRBV7-2 | 14 | few | TGTGCCAGCAGCTTAGAGGGGGGGACAGATACGCAGTATTTT | CASSLEGGTDTQYF
TRBJ2-7 | TRBD2 | TRBV29-1 | 15 | once | TGCAGCGTTCGAGGTGCAGCGGGAGGAGGATACGAGCAGTACTTC | CSVRGAAGGGYEQYF
TRBJ1-6 | NA | TRBV27 | 15 | NA | TGTGCCAGCAGTTTCCGGGCAGGGGTAAATTCACCCCTCCACTTT | CASSFRAGVNSPLHF
TRBJ1-5 | NA | TRBV30 | 13 | NA | TGTGCCTGGAGTCCAGGTAGCAATCAGCCCCAGCATTTT | CAWSPGSNQPQHF
TRBJ2-5 | NA | TRBV7-3 | 14 | NA | TGTGCCAGCAGCTTAAGCGCGGGGCAAGAGACCCAGTACTTC | CASSLSAGQETQYF
TRBJ2-3 | NA | TRBV7-3 | 13 | NA | TGTGCCAGCAGCCGCACTAGCACAGATACGCAGTATTTT | CASSRTSTDTQYF
TRBJ1-1 | NA | TRBV19 | 13 | NA | TGTGCCAGTAGTATCGGGGTGAACACTGAAGCTTTCTTT | CASSIGVNTEAFF
TRBJ2-7 | TRBD2 | TRBV5-1 | 15 | NA | TGCGCCAGCAGAAACGGACTAGCGGGAATATACGAGCAGTACTTC | CASRNGLAGIYEQYF
TRBJ2-7 | NA | TRBV9 | 14 | NA | TGTGCCAGCAGCGTAGCGCAGGGCTCCTACGAGCAGTACTTC | CASSVAQGSYEQYF
TRBJ2-7 | TRBD1 | TRBV19 | 16 | NA | TGTGCCAGTAGAACCCGTATCGGGACAGGGGAACACGAGCAGTACTTC | CASRTRIGTGEHEQYF
TRBJ1-1 | TRBD1 | TRBV19 | 14 | NA | TGTGCCAGTAGTATAGGGACAGGGGGTACTGAAGCTTTCTTT | CASSIGTGGTEAFF
TRBJ2-1 | TRBD2 | TRBV6-5 | 16 | NA | TGTGCCAGCAGTTCCCCAAGCGGGAGGGCCTACAATGAGCAGTTCTTC | CASSSPSGRAYNEQFF
TRBJ1-1 | TRBD1 | TRBV4-3 | 16 | NA | TGCGCCAGCAGCCTGGAGGACAGGCCGTCGGGTACTGAAGCTTTCTTT | CASSLEDRPSGTEAFF
TRBJ1-5 | NA | TRBV19 | 12 | NA | TGTGCCAGTAATGACGGGGATCAGCCCCAGCATTTT | CASNDGDQPQHF
TRBJ2-5 | TRBD1 | TRBV7-2 | 14 | NA | TGTGCCAGCAGCTCGACAGGGGCCCAAGAGACCCAGTACTTC | CASSSTGAQETQYF
TRBJ2-1 | TRBD1 | TRBV19 | 13 | NA | TGTGCCAGTAGTATAACAGGGGACAATGAGCAGTTCTTC | CASSITGDNEQFF
TRBJ1-2 | TRBD1 | TRBV6-6 | 13 | NA | TGTGCCAGCAGTCAGACAGGGGACTATGGCTACACCTTC | CASSQTGDYGYTF
TRBJ2-5 | NA | TRBV2 | 12 | few | TGTGCCAGCAGTGATGAGTCAGAGACCCAGTACTTC | CASSDESETQYF
TRBJ1-5 | NA | TRBV5-1 | 15 | NA | TGCGCCAGCAGCTTGGTTGGAGGATCCAATCAGCCCCAGCATTTT | CASSLVGGSNQPQHF
TRBJ2-7 | TRBD1 | TRBV6-6 | 14 | NA | TGTGCCAGCAGTTCACTCCACAGGGGTTACGAGCAGTACTTC | CASSSLHRGYEQYF